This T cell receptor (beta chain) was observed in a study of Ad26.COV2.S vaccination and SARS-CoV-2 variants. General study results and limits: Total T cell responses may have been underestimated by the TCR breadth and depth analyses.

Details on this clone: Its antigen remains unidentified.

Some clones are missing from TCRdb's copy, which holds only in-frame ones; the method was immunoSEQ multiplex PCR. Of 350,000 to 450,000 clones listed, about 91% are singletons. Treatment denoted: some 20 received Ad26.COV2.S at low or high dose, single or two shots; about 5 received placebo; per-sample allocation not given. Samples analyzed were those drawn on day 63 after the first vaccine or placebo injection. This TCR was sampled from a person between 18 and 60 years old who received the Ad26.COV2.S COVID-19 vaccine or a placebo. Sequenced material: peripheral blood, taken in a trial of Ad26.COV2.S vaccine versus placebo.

The CDR3 spells CASSELANSGNTIYF. In DNA form, the CDR3 reads TGCGCCAGCAGTGAACTGGCGAATTCTGGAAACACCATATATTTT. The chain has TRBV10-2 and TRBJ1-3; D is unclear. The CDR3 extends over 15 amino acids. CDR1 and CDR2 from the germline V gene are WSHSY and SAAADI. V dropped 3 bases and J dropped 1 base, with 10 bases sitting between them.